These 31 T cell receptor beta chains originate from one sample sequenced in a study of blood T cell repertoires in COVID-19. Produced via immunoSEQ multiplex PCR; TCRdb's table is partial and in-frame only. Among about 220,000 clones listed, about 88% were seen once. The sequenced sample consisted of peripheral blood. The receptors come from a woman aged 45 to 65 with COVID-19, enrolled during active disease.

The V gene is TRBV15, the J gene TRBJ1-5; D call uncertain. CDR1 and CDR2 (germline): LNHNV, YYDKDF (reference sequence). V was clipped by 3 bases and J by 2 bases, with 8 bases between them. The CDR3 has 14 residues. The CDR3 DNA follows: TGTGCCACCAGCAGGGACTTGGGCAATCAGCCCCAGCATTTT. Its protein is CATSRDLGNQPQHF.

J is TRBJ2-3 and V is TRBV11-3; TRBD2 is a possible D gene (6 bases). Germline loops: CDR1 SGHNT, CDR2 YENEEA. The CDR3 is made up of 14 amino acids. Trimming took 7 bases from V and 5 from J, leaving 16 bases between them. The CDR3 DNA follows: TGTGCCAGCACCTCATTCAGAGCGGGAGATACGCAGTATTTT. Its protein product is CASTSFRAGDTQYF.

The chain couples TRBV27 to TRBJ1-3; possibly TRBD1 for D (5 bases). The ends were cut back, 2 bases at V and 4 bases at J, with 9 bases in the middle. The germline V gene encodes CDR1 MNHEY and CDR2 SMNVEV (reference sequence). The CDR3 length is 14 residues. CDR3 coding DNA: TGTGCCAGCAGTTTACAGGCAGGGGGAAACACCATATATTTT. Encoded protein: CASSLQAGGNTIYF.

The rearrangement uses TRBV7-8 and TRBJ2-3, with 11 bases fitting TRBD2. With V trimmed by 2 bases and J by 14 bases, 12 bases remained unmatched. The CDR3 has 15 amino acids. CDR1 is SGHVS, CDR2 FQNEAQ, per germline. The CDR3 region has the DNA TGTGCCAGCAGCTTAACCCGGATAGCGGGGGGGCCGACGTATTTT. Protein: CASSLTRIAGGPTYF.

This chain links TRBV2 with TRBJ2-4, with TRBD1 identical over 8 bases. Germline-derived CDR1 and CDR2 are SNHLY and FYNNEI. The CDR3 is made up of 14 amino acids. Trimming cost V 8 bases and J 8 bases; bases outside gene matches: 11. The CDR3, as DNA: TGTGCCAGCGGGTGGGGGGACAGGAAGGACATTCAGTACTTC. Its translation: CASGWGDRKDIQYF.

The chain couples TRBV12-5 to TRBJ1-5, with D hard to call. V lost 5 bases and J 5 bases, leaving 4 bases between the germline ends. Looked up from germline, CDR1 is LGHNT and CDR2 is FRNRAP. The CDR3 consists of 11 residues. The DNA of the CDR3 is TGTGCTAGTGGTCCTCATCAGCCCCAGCATTTT. It codes for CASGPHQPQHF.

The rearrangement uses TRBV19 and TRBJ2-2; 8 bases agree with TRBD1. Looked up from germline, CDR1 is LNHDA and CDR2 is SQIVND (reference sequence). This CDR3 contains 13 residues. Trimming at V came to 10 bases and at J to 7 bases, leaving 8 bases not matched to a gene. DNA of the CDR3: TGTGCCACTACGGACAGGGCGGGCGGGGAGCTGTTTTTT. Translated, it gives CATTDRAGGELFF.

This clone was recorded once. The genes are TRBV19 and TRBJ2-7; 7 positions agree with TRBD2. With 6 bases clipped from V and 3 bases from J, the junction kept 5 bases outside the gene matches. The germline V gene encodes CDR1 LNHDA and CDR2 SQIVND (reference sequence). The CDR3 has 13 residues. Here the CDR3 reads CASSHGLGYEQYF. CDR3 sequence (DNA): TGTGCCAGTAGCCACGGACTAGGCTACGAGCAGTACTTC.

The V call is TRBV5-1, the J call TRBJ1-1; D is possibly TRBD1 (6 bases). The germline CDR1 and CDR2 sequences are SGHRS and YFSETQ. CDR3 length equals 16 residues. Deletions cut 5 bases from V and 1 base from J, with 18 bases between. In nucleotides, the CDR3 is TGCGCCAGCAGTCCCACAGGTTGGGGGCCGAACACTGAAGCTTTCTTT. This codes for CASSPTGWGPNTEAFF.

V and J are TRBV27 and TRBJ1-2; D remains unclear. This CDR3 region has 11 residues. Germline V gene data show CDR1 as MNHEY and CDR2 as SMNVEV (reference sequence). Trimming took 8 bases from V and 3 from J, leaving 7 bases between them. The CDR3 loop is CASGPYYGYTF. CDR3 DNA sequence: TGTGCCAGCGGGCCTTACTATGGCTACACCTTC.

The V and J genes are TRBV3-1 (or the pseudogene TRBV3-2) and TRBJ2-7, with unresolved D. Per the germline V gene, CDR1 is LGHDT and CDR2 is YNNKEL (reference sequence). The germline V and J ends were trimmed by 3 bases and 3 bases, with 18 bases remaining between them. CDR3 size: 16 residues. The CDR3 spells CASSHRPQARLYEQYF. As DNA, the CDR3 is TGTGCCAGCAGCCACAGACCTCAGGCTCGTCTCTACGAGCAGTACTTC.

The chain carries TRBV24-1 and TRBJ1-1; 7 bases line up with TRBD1. Per germline, CDR1 KGHDR and CDR2 SFDVKD. This CDR3 comprises 14 residues. The V gene end was trimmed by 7 bases and the J gene end by 2 bases; junction bases not matched to a gene: 6. For the CDR3, the DNA is TGTGCCACCAGCAAGGGACAGCTAAACACTGAAGCTTTCTTT. This translates into CATSKGQLNTEAFF.

The chain combines TRBV19 with TRBJ1-5; D not certain. The CDR3 length is 15 residues. V was shortened by 2 bases and J by 6 bases, with 14 bases between the two germline ends. CDR1 is LNHDA, CDR2 SQIVND, per germline (reference sequence). CDR3 in DNA: TGTGCCAGTAGTATATACGAGGGAATCAGTCAGCCCCAGCATTTT. Its translation: CASSIYEGISQPQHF.

V and J are TRBV7-3 and TRBJ2-3, with D tentatively TRBD2 (7 bases). The CDR3 is 14 amino acids. Germline V lookup: CDR1 SGHTA, CDR2 FQGTGA. V lost 4 bases and J 2 bases, leaving 10 bases between the germline ends. The CDR3 sequence is CASSSRGATDTQYF. CDR3 sequence (DNA): TGTGCCAGCAGCTCTCGGGGGGCCACAGATACGCAGTATTTT.

J is TRBJ1-5 and V is TRBV19, with a weak D call TRBD1 (6 bases). V was pared by 4 bases and J by 3 bases, with 16 bases between. The CDR3 runs 16 residues. Germline-derived CDR1 and CDR2 are LNHDA and SQIVND (reference sequence). The CDR3 DNA reads as TGTGCCAGTAGTAGGTCCGACAGGAGAATCAATCAGCCCCAGCATTTT. This encodes CASSRSDRRINQPQHF.

The chain employs TRBV7-2 and TRBJ2-2; tentative D call: TRBD2 (5 bases). V was clipped by 5 bases and J by 7 bases, with 11 bases between them. The CDR3 is 13 amino acids. Germline V gene sequence: CDR1 SGHTA, CDR2 FQGNSA. The CDR3 DNA is TGTGCCAGCAGCCCCACGGGAAACGGGGAGCTGTTTTTT. Translating it yields CASSPTGNGELFF.

Remarks on this clone: At one end, the junction sequence differs from germline, possibly due to a read error. The chain carries TRBV18 and TRBJ1-3; TRBD1 is a possible D gene (6 bases). The CDR3 length is 16 residues. Germline CDR1 is KGHSH and CDR2 is LQKENI. CDR3 bases: TGTGCCAGCTCACCACAGGGGGTGTACTCTGAAAACACCATATATTTT. Translating gives CASSPQGVYSENTIYF.

The table lists this clone with a count of one. The DNA of the CDR3 is TGCGCCAGCAGCTACGGGACAGGGGGCTTGTACGAGCAGTACTTC. Protein: CASSYGTGGLYEQYF. V gene TRBV5-1 combines with J gene TRBJ2-7; 12 bases match TRBD1. Trimming at V came to 3 bases and at J to 4 bases, leaving 5 bases not matched to a gene. This CDR3 contains 15 residues. Germline V gene lookup returns CDR1 SGHRS and CDR2 YFSETQ.

The chain joins TRBV11-3 to TRBJ2-2; no clear D. V was pared by 4 bases and J by 8 bases, with 5 bases between. Germline CDR1 reads SGHNT; CDR2 reads YENEEA. The CDR3 contains 11 residues. The CDR3 DNA reads TGTGCCAGCAGCTCCACAGGGGAGCTGTTTTTT. This codes for CASSSTGELFF. Variable domain in full (rest from reference TRBV11-3 and TRBJ2-2): EAGVVQSPRYKIIEKKQPVAFWCNPISGHNTLYWYLQNLGQGPELLIRYENEEAVDDSQLPKDRFSAERLKGVDSTLKIQPAELGDSAVYLCASSSTGELFFGEGSRLTVL.

CDR3 nucleotide sequence: TGTGCCAGCAGTTTGGAGGAGCAGTACGTC. Amino acid sequence: CASSLEEQYV. The chain uses TRBV6-2 or TRBV6-3 and TRBJ2-7; D ambiguous. V was pared by 4 bases and J by 7 bases, with 5 bases between. The CDR3 covers 10 residues. The germline CDR1 and CDR2 sequences are MNHEY and SVGEGT.

This chain links TRBV10-3 with TRBJ2-1; TRBD2 aligns across 9 bases. J lost 5 bases, V lost 10 bases, and 6 bases had no gene match. The V gene's germline CDR1 is ENHRY and CDR2 SYGVKD. The CDR3 contains 13 residues. The CDR3: CARYSGGDNEQFF. CDR3 sequence (DNA): TGTGCCAGATATAGCGGGGGAGACAATGAGCAGTTCTTC.

The chain uses TRBV5-1 and TRBJ1-1, with 10 bases lining up with TRBD1. The CDR3 totals 15 residues. Per germline, CDR1 SGHRS and CDR2 YFSETQ. Trimming removed 4 bases from V and 1 base from J; junction bases left unmatched: 4. The CDR3 sequence is CASSERQGANTEAFF. The CDR3 DNA reads TGCGCCAGCAGCGAAAGACAGGGGGCGAACACTGAAGCTTTCTTT.

The chain has TRBV5-4 and TRBJ2-5; 7 positions match TRBD1. Germline V CDR1 and CDR2: SGHNT, YYREEE (reference sequence). The CDR3 runs to 14 residues. Losses at the gene ends were 3 bases for V and 2 bases for J; bases not matched to a gene: 4. The chain's CDR3 is CASSSGQLQETQYF. The CDR3 DNA follows: TGTGCCAGCAGCTCGGGACAGTTACAAGAGACCCAGTACTTC.

Details on this clone: Other DNA sequences in this specimen translate into the identical CDR3. The V gene is TRBV5-1, the J gene TRBJ1-4; the match to TRBD1 covers 8 bases. The trim removed 3 bases at V and 8 bases at J, leaving 6 bases unmatched. Germline V CDR1 and CDR2: SGHRS, YFSETQ. The CDR3 is 14 residues long. CDR3 sequence (DNA): TGCGCCAGCAGCTCGGACAGGGTAGGCGAAAAACTGTTTTTT. Translation gives CASSSDRVGEKLFF.

The rearrangement joins TRBV19 to TRBJ2-3, with 7 bases that match TRBD2. Unmatched junction bases numbered 14, after V lost 4 bases and J lost 4 bases. Looked up from germline, CDR1 is LNHDA and CDR2 is SQIVND (reference sequence). The CDR3 has 17 residues. CDR3 in amino acids: CASSTGLMAGVPDTQYF. CDR3 coding DNA: TGTGCCAGTAGTACCGGACTAATGGCGGGGGTCCCAGATACGCAGTATTTT. Drawing the rest from reference TRBV19 and TRBJ2-3, the complete variable domain is DGGITQSPKYLFRKEGQNVTLSCEQNLNHDAMYWYRQDPGQGLRLIYYSQIVNDFQKGDIAEGYSVSREKKESFPLTVTSAQKNPTAFYLCASSTGLMAGVPDTQYFGPGTRLTVL.

This clone was seen just once. The gene calls are TRBV7-9 and TRBJ1-2; 7 nucleotides align to TRBD1. The germline V gene encodes CDR1 SEHNR and CDR2 FQNEAQ (reference sequence). This CDR3 is 14 amino acids long. The junction had 6 bases not matched to a gene; V was cut back by 4 bases and J by 4 bases. CDR3 sequence reads: CASSSAGGGYGYTF. CDR3 sequence (DNA): TGTGCCAGCAGCTCCGCAGGGGGAGGCTATGGCTACACCTTC.

The chain employs TRBV5-8 and TRBJ2-3; maybe TRBD1 (5 bases). Germline CDR1 reads SGHTS; CDR2 reads YDEGEE. V dropped 0 bases and J dropped 1 base, with 12 bases sitting between them. CDR3 length: 16 amino acids. CDR3 in amino acids: CASSLGSLGGTDTQYF. Here the CDR3 DNA reads TGTGCCAGCAGCTTGGGGAGTTTAGGGGGCACAGATACGCAGTATTTT.

The gene calls are TRBV6-5 and TRBJ1-3; D unresolved. CDR1 and CDR2 (germline): MNHEY, SVGAGI. The CDR3 consists of 15 residues. V shed 5 bases and J shed 0 bases, with 11 bases lying between them. The CDR3 DNA is TGTGCCAGCAGTAGCAGACGGAGCTCTGGAAACACCATATATTTT. It yields the protein CASSSRRSSGNTIYF.

The J gene is TRBJ2-5, the V gene TRBV28; TRBD1 matches at 8 bases. The length of the CDR3 is 16 residues. V shed 4 bases and J 1 base; nucleotides not matched to a gene: 8. CDR1 is MDHEN and CDR2 is SYDVKM in the germline V gene. In nucleotides, the CDR3 is TGTGCCAGCAGTTCCAGGGGGCCAGCCGTCCAAGAGACCCAGTACTTC. This translates into CASSSRGPAVQETQYF.

This clone turned up a few times. The chain recombines TRBV6-2 or TRBV6-3 with TRBJ2-7; TRBD2 might be the D (6 bases). Trimming removed 5 bases from V and 3 bases from J, with 11 bases in between. The CDR3 contains 13 residues. Germline V gene lookup returns CDR1 MNHEY and CDR2 SVGEGT. CDR3 nucleotide sequence: TGTGCCAGCAGTGGCGGACTACACTACGAGCAGTACGTC. Its protein is CASSGGLHYEQYV.

The chain links TRBV19 to TRBJ1-5; weak D call: TRBD1 (5 bases). The V gene's germline CDR1 is LNHDA and CDR2 SQIVND (reference sequence). V was clipped by 9 bases and J by 8 bases, with 20 bases between them. The CDR3 is made up of 14 amino acids. As DNA, the CDR3 is TGTGCCAGCTGGGGGGGGACTAAGGGTAAGCCCCAGCATTTT. Amino acids: CASWGGTKGKPQHF.